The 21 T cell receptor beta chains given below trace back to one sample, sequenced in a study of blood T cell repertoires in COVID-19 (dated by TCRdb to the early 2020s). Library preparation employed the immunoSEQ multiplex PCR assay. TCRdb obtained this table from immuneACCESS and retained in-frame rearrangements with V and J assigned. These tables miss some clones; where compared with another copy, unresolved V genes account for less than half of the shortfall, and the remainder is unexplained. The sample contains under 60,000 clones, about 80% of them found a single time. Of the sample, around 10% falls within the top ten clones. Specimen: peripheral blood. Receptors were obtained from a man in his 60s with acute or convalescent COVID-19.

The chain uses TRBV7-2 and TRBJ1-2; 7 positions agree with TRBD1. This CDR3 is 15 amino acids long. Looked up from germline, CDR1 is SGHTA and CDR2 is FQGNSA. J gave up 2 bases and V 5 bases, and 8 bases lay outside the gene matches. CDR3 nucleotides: TGTGCCAGCAGCCTAGGGACAGACACAAACTATGGCTACACCTTC. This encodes CASSLGTDTNYGYTF. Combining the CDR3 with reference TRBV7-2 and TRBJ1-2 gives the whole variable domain GAGVSQSPSNKVTEKGKDVELRCDPISGHTALYWYRQSLGQGLEFLIYFQGNSAPDKSGLPSDRFSAERTGGSVSTLTIQRTQQEDSAVYLCASSLGTDTNYGYTFGSGTRLTVV.

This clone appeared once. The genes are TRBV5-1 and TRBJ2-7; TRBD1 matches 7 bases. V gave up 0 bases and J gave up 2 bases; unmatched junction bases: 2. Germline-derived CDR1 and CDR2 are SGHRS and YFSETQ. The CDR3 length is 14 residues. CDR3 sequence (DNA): TGCGCCAGCAGCTTGGACAGGGGCCCCTACGAGCAGTACTTC. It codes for CASSLDRGPYEQYF.

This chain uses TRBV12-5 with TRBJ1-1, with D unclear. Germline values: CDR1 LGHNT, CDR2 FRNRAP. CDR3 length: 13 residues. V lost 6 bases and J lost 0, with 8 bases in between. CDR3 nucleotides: TGTGCTAGTGGCTTCGCTATGAACACTGAAGCTTTCTTT. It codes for CASGFAMNTEAFF.

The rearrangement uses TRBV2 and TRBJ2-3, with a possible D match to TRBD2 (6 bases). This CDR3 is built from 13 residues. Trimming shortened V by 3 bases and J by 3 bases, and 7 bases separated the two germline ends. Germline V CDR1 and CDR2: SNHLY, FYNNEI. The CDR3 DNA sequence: TGTGCCAGCAGTGAGGAGGGGACAGATACGCAGTATTTT. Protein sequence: CASSEEGTDTQYF.

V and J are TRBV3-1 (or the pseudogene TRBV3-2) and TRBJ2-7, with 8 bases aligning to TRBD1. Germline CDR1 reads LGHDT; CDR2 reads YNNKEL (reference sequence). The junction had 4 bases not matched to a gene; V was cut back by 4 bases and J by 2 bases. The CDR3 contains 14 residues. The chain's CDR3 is CASSPRRGPYEQYF. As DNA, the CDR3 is TGTGCCAGCAGCCCCCGCAGGGGGCCCTACGAGCAGTACTTC.

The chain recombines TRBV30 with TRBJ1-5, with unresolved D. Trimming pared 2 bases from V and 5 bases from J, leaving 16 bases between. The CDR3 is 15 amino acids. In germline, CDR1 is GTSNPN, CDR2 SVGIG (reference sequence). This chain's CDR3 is CAWSRGMGLYQPQHF. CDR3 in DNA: TGTGCCTGGAGTAGAGGGATGGGCCTTTATCAGCCCCAGCATTTT. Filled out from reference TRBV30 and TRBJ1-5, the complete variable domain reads SQTIHQWPATLVQPVGSPLSLECTVEGTSNPNLYWYRQAAGRGLQLLFYSVGIGQISSEVPQNLSASRPQDRQFILSSKKLLLSDSGFYLCAWSRGMGLYQPQHFGDGTRLSIL.

The CDR3 sequence is CAWSVMGQPQHF. CDR3 bases: TGTGCCTGGAGTGTAATGGGCCAGCCCCAGCATTTT. J is TRBJ1-5 and V is TRBV30, with D unresolved. Looked up from germline, CDR1 is GTSNPN and CDR2 is SVGIG (reference sequence). CDR3 length: 12 amino acids. The V gene lost 0 bases and the J gene lost 7 bases, with 7 bases spanning the gap.

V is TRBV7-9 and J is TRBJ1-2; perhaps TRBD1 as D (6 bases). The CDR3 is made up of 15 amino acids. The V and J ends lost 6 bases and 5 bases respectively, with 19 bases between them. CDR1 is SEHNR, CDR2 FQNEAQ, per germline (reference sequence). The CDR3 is CASSSTTDRGYGYTF. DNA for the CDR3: TGTGCCAGCAGTTCGACGACGGACAGAGGGTATGGCTACACCTTC.

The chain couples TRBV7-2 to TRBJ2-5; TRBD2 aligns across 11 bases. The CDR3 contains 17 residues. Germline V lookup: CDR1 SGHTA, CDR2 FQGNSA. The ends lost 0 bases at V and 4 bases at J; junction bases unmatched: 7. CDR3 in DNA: TGTGCCAGCAGCTTAGCTAGTAGCGGGGGGGCCCGAGAGACCCAGTACTTC. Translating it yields CASSLASSGGARETQYF.

This chain's CDR3 is CASSYSEGNTIYF. The CDR3 region has the DNA TGCGCCAGCAGCTACAGTGAGGGAAACACCATATATTTT. This rearrangement joins TRBV5-1 to TRBJ1-3; D not certain. V dropped 3 bases and J dropped 4 bases, with 8 bases sitting between them. The germline CDR1 and CDR2 sequences are SGHRS and YFSETQ. This CDR3 is 13 amino acids long.

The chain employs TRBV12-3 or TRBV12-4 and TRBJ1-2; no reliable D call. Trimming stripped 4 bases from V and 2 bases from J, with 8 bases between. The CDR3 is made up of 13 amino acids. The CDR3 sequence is CASSYTENYGYTF. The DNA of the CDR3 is TGTGCCAGCAGTTATACAGAGAACTATGGCTACACCTTC.

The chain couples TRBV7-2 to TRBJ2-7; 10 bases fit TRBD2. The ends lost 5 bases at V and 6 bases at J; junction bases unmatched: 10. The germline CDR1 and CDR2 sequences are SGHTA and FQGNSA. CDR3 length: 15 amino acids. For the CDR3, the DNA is TGTGCCAGCAGCCCACCGGGACTAGCGACTTCCGAGCAGTACTTC. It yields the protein CASSPPGLATSEQYF.

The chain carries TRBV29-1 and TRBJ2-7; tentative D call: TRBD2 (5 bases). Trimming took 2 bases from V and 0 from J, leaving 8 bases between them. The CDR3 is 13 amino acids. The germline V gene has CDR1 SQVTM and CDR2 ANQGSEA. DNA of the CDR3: TGCAGCGTTGAAATGGGGAGCTCCTACGAGCAGTACTTC. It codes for CSVEMGSSYEQYF.

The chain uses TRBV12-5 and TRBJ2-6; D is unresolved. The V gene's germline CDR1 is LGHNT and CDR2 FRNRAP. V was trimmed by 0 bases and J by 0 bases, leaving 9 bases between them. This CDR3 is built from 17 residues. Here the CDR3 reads CASGLVLTDSGANVLTF. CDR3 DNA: TGTGCTAGTGGTTTGGTACTCACTGACTCTGGGGCCAACGTCCTGACTTTC.

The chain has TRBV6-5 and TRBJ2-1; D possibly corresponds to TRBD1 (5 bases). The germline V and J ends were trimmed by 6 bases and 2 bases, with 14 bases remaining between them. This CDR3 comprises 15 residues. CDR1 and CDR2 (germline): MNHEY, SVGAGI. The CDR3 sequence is CASRTVFQAYNEQFF. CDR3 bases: TGTGCCAGCAGGACAGTCTTCCAAGCCTACAATGAGCAGTTCTTC.

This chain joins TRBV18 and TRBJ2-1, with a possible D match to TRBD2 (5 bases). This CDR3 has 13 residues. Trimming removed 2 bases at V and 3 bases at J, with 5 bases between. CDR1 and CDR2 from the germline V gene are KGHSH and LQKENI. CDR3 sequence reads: CASSPTSYNEQFF. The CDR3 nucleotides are TGTGCCAGCTCACCAACTAGCTACAATGAGCAGTTCTTC. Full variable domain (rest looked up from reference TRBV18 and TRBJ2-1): NAGVMQNPRHLVRRRGQEARLRCSPMKGHSHVYWYRQLPEEGLKFMVYLQKENIIDESGMPKERFSAEFPKEGPSILRIQQVVRGDSAAYFCASSPTSYNEQFFGPGTRLTVL.

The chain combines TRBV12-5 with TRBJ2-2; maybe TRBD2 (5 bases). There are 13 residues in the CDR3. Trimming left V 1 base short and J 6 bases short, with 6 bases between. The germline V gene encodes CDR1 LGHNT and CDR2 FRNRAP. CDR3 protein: CASGLGGSGELFF. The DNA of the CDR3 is TGTGCTAGTGGTTTGGGAGGGTCCGGGGAGCTGTTTTTT.

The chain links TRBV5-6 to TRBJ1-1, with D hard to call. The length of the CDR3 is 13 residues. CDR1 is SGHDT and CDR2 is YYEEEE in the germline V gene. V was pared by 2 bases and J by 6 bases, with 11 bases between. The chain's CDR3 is CASSFTHWPEAFF. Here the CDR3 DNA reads TGTGCCAGCAGCTTTACCCATTGGCCTGAAGCTTTCTTT.

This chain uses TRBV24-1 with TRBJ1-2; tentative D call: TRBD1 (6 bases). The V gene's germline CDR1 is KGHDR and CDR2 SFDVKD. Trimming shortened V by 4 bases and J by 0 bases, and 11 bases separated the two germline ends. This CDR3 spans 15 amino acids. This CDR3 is CATSDRTAPNYGYTF. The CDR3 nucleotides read TGTGCCACCAGTGACAGGACAGCACCTAACTATGGCTACACCTTC.

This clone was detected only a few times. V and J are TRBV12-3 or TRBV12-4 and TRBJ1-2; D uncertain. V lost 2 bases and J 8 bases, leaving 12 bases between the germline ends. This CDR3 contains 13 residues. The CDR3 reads CASSLPGNRGYTF. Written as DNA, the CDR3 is TGTGCCAGCAGTTTACCGGGAAATAGAGGCTACACCTTC.

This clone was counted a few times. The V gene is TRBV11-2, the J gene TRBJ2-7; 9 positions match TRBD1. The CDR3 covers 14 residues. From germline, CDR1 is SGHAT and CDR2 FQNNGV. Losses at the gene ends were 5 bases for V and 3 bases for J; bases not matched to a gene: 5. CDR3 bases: TGTGCCAGCAGCACATCGACAGGGGGCTACGAGCAGTACTTC. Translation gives CASSTSTGGYEQYF.